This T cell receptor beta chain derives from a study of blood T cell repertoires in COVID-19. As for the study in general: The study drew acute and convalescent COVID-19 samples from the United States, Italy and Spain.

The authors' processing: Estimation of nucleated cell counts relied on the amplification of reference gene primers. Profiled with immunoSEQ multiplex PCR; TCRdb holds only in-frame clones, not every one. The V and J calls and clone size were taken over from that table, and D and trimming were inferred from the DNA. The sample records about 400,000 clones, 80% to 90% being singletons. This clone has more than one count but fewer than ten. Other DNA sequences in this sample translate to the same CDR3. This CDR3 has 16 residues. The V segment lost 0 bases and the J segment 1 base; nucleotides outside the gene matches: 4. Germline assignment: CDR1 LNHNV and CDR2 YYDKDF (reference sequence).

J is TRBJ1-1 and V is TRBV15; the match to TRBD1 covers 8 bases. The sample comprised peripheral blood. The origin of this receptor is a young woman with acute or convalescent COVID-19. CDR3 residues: CATSRDLGTGNTEAFF. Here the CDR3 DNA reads TGTGCCACCAGCAGAGATCTCGGGACAGGGAACACTGAAGCTTTCTTT.